These 5 T cell receptor beta chains were all obtained from the same sample, sequenced in a study of metastatic and nonmetastatic thyroid tumors. From the PCR reads, TCRdb re-called clones with MiXCR. The sample includes roughly 15,000 clones, 20% to 30% of them seen just once. The entire patient cohort was treatment-naive prior to thyroid surgery. Sequences were obtained from tumor tissue. These receptors all stem from a female donor with papillary thyroid cancer or a benign thyroid nodule (not recorded which). Some clones in this sample may be carry-over from other donors' samples.

To note about this clone: A read error may produce the germline difference seen at one junction end. The rearrangement uses TRBV7-9 and TRBJ1-2; no clear D gene. Germline V gene data show CDR1 as SEHNR and CDR2 as FQNEAQ (reference sequence). This CDR3 has 11 amino acids. This CDR3 is CGSSRSYGYTF. CDR3 in DNA: TGTGGCAGCAGCCGGTCATATGGCTACACCTTC.

This clone was seen repeatedly, ten times or more. The V gene is TRBV6-1, the J gene TRBJ2-2, with TRBD2 identical over 11 bases. The V and J ends lost 6 bases and 4 bases, in that order; junction bases with no gene match: 4. CDR3 length: 15 residues. Germline CDR1 and CDR2: MNHNS and SASEGT. CDR3 sequence (DNA): TGTGCCAGCAGCACTAGCGGGAGCGGCACCGGGGAGCTGTTTTTT. Translating gives CASSTSGSGTGELFF.

Here the CDR3 reads CASGAGGRGQPQHF. In DNA form, the CDR3 reads TGTGCTAGTGGTGCGGGGGGGAGAGGACAGCCCCAGCATTTT. V is TRBV12-5 and J is TRBJ1-5; possible D gene TRBD1, 5 bases. V shed 5 bases and J shed 7 bases, with 15 bases lying between them. This CDR3 has 14 residues. Germline CDR1 and CDR2: LGHNT and FRNRAP.

The CDR3 region is CASSLGNPGKVQYF. The CDR3, as DNA: TGTGCCAGCAGCTTAGGTAATCCAGGGAAGGTGCAGTACTTC. This chain connects TRBV7-2 to TRBJ2-7, with D possibly matching TRBD1 (5 bases). The CDR3 runs 14 residues. Germline V gives CDR1 SGHTA, CDR2 FQGNSA. V dropped 1 base and J dropped 9 bases, with 16 bases sitting between them. The full variable domain, its missing parts supplied by reference TRBV7-2 and TRBJ2-7, is GAGVSQSPSNKVTEKGKDVELRCDPISGHTALYWYRQSLGQGLEFLIYFQGNSAPDKSGLPSDRFSAERTGGSVSTLTIQRTQQEDSAVYLCASSLGNPGKVQYFGPGTRLTVT.

This clone occurred a few times. This clone may be a read error of a much larger clone one base away. This rearrangement joins TRBV18 to TRBJ2-3; no definite D call. The assigned J gene may be wrong: the sequence end matches TRBJ1-5 better. Germline V gene lookup returns CDR1 KGHSH and CDR2 LQKENI. The CDR3 is made up of 13 amino acids. The DNA for the CDR3 is TGTGCCAGCTCACCACGGACCACAGATACGCAGCATTTT. Residues: CASSPRTTDTQHF.